This TCR beta chain was captured in a study of T cells in Graves' hyperthyroidism and ophthalmopathy. Study at large: Peripheral blood collection took place at initial diagnosis, before any treatment.

This clonotype came up a few times. Amplification of TCR beta CDR3 regions used RNA as the template. Researchers ran a first-round RT-PCR on the TCR CDR3 using the HTBI primer set. TCRdb redid the calling of the multiplex PCR reads with MiXCR, one entry per CDR3 protein. The data show around 580,000 distinct CDR3 sequences, with 16% seen just once and about 20% held by the top ten. Sequences were obtained from blood. This TCR was recovered from a woman aged 18-29 years with Graves' hyperthyroidism.

DNA of the CDR3: TGTGCCAGCGGCCCTTCAGGGGGCCCTGGAAACACCATATATTTT. Residues: CASGPSGGPGNTIYF. The chain is built from TRBV6-2 or TRBV6-3 and TRBJ1-3; 8 bases line up with TRBD1. CDR1 MNHEY and CDR2 SVGEGT come from the germline V gene. J gave up 2 bases and V 8 bases, and 8 bases lay outside the gene matches. The length of the CDR3 is 15 residues.